This is a list of T cell receptor beta chains from one sample in a study of blood T cells in healthy people across ages. TCRdb itself ran the 5' RACE reads through MiXCR, one entry per CDR3 protein. The sample holds about 1.5 million distinct CDR3 sequences, under 55% seen once. The specimen sequenced was blood. These receptors came from a young woman in good health. The CDR3 runs from the conserved cysteine through the conserved F or W. A D gene is named only where the DNA matches it firmly. Rows give clone size only sometimes, using once, few, many, or a class for an expanded clone.

.	14	.	TRBV7-2	TRBJ2-5	TGTGCCAGCAGCTACAACAGGGACCAAGAGACCCAGTACTTC	CASSYNRDQETQYF
many	16	TRBD1	TRBV7-2	TRBJ1-2	TGTGCCAGCAGCCCAGAACCGGGACAGCCGAACTATGGCTACACCTTC	CASSPEPGQPNYGYTF
few	14	TRBD1	TRBV30	TRBJ1-2	TGTGCCTGGAGCGGGGGACAGGGACTCTATGGCTACACCTTC	CAWSGGQGLYGYTF
.	16	TRBD2	TRBV3-1	TRBJ2-1	TGTGCCAGCAGCCAAAGCTCGCGGGAGTCGCGAGATGAGCAGTTCTTC	CASSQSSRESRDEQFF
.	15	.	TRBV5-8	TRBJ1-4	TGTGCCAGCAGCTTTTGGTCAACAACTAATGAAAAACTGTTTTTT	CASSFWSTTNEKLFF
.	14	TRBD1	TRBV6-2/TRBV6-3	TRBJ2-7	TGTGCCAGCAGTTTCGACAGGGATTTCTACGAGCAGTACTTC	CASSFDRDFYEQYF
few	16	TRBD2	TRBV24-1	TRBJ2-5	TGTGCCACCAGTGACCCGAGAAGCGGGAGCCAAGAGACCCAGTACTTC	CATSDPRSGSQETQYF
.	16	TRBD2	TRBV4-1	TRBJ2-1	TGCGCCAGCAGCCAAGATGGGAGGGTGGGGCACGATGAGCAGTTCTTC	CASSQDGRVGHDEQFF
.	14	.	TRBV12-3/TRBV12-4	TRBJ2-7	TGTGCCAGCAGTCCCCGGGATAGCTACAATGAGCAGTACTTC	CASSPRDSYNEQYF
many	14	.	TRBV5-1	TRBJ1-2	TGCGCCAGCAGCTTGGAAACCCGTGGGTATGGCTACACCTTC	CASSLETRGYGYTF
.	17	.	TRBV7-2	TRBJ2-1	TGTGCCAGCACTCCTCGACTAGGCCAAAGCTCCTACAATGAGCAGTTCTTC	CASTPRLGQSSYNEQFF
many	16	.	TRBV5-1	TRBJ2-1	TGCGCCAGCAGCCGTCTGGGGGCGGGAGTTGGCGATGAGCAGTTCTTC	CASSRLGAGVGDEQFF
.	14	.	TRBV11-1	TRBJ1-2	TGTGCCAGCAGCCCTACAGGGATGGACTATGGCTACACCTTC	CASSPTGMDYGYTF
.	18	TRBD2	TRBV7-3	TRBJ2-6	TGTGCCAGCAGCCCGCAGGGACTAGCGGGAGGTGGGGCCAACGTCCTGACTTTC	CASSPQGLAGGGANVLTF
.	13	.	TRBV12-5	TRBJ2-2	TGTGCTAGTGGTTTGTTAGCTCCCGGGGAGCTGTTTTTT	CASGLLAPGELFF
.	15	TRBD1	TRBV3-1	TRBJ1-2	TGTGCCAGCAGCCAAGGGGGACAGGGGCAACATGGCTACACCTTC	CASSQGGQGQHGYTF
.	15	TRBD2	TRBV9	TRBJ2-1	TGTGCCAGCAGCAGGACTAGCGGGCAACACAATGAGCAGTTCTTC	CASSRTSGQHNEQFF
.	16	.	TRBV27	TRBJ1-5	TGTGCCAGCAGTTTATCTGCCGGGGGGAGCAATCAGCCCCAGCATTTT	CASSLSAGGSNQPQHF